The 22 T cell receptor beta chains listed next were all sequenced from one sample in a study of identical twins. From the 5' RACE reads, TCRdb called clonotypes with MiXCR, one entry per CDR3 protein. Of 510,000 or so distinct CDR3 sequences in the sample, roughly 15% are singletons; the top ten hold 0.44%. Separately, the same data were catalogued under a study of yellow fever vaccine responses in identical twins.

Material for sequencing was CD4+ T cells sorted from blood. Receptors originate from a woman aged 18 to 35 in good health.

This clonotype was seen a few times. The chain is built from TRBV6-5 and TRBJ2-3; D is perhaps TRBD1 or TRBD2 (5 bases each). Trimming cost V 2 bases and J 1 base, with 13 bases left between them. This CDR3 is built from 16 residues. CDR1 MNHEY and CDR2 SVGAGI come from the germline V gene. The CDR3 loop reads CASSYKGRSGTDTQYF. Written as DNA, the CDR3 is TGTGCCAGCAGTTACAAGGGACGGAGCGGCACAGATACGCAGTATTTT.

The chain joins TRBV7-2 to TRBJ1-2; the D gene is possibly TRBD1 (5 bases). The CDR3 length is 14 residues. Germline loops: CDR1 SGHTA, CDR2 FQGNSA. V lost 5 bases to trimming and J lost 10 bases, with 20 bases between them. The chain's CDR3 is CASSQGTPSLAYTF. The CDR3 bases are TGTGCCAGCAGCCAAGGGACGCCGAGCTTAGCCTACACCTTC.

The table lists this clonotype with a few counts. This sequence joins TRBV12-3 or TRBV12-4 and TRBJ2-1; TRBD2 matches at 10 bases. Unmatched junction bases numbered 9, after V lost 5 bases and J lost 2 bases. The CDR3 contains 17 residues. The CDR3 loop is CASSNLAGARTYNEQFF. Here the CDR3 DNA reads TGTGCCAGCAGTAACCTAGCGGGAGCGAGGACCTACAATGAGCAGTTCTTC.

The V and J genes are TRBV11-2 and TRBJ2-3; 15 bases line up with TRBD2. Trimming cost V 2 bases and J 2 bases; bases outside gene matches: 5. From germline, CDR1 is SGHAT and CDR2 FQNNGV. The CDR3 runs 18 residues. The CDR3 reads CASSLSGTSGGFTDTQYF. Here the CDR3 DNA reads TGTGCCAGCAGCTTATCCGGGACTAGCGGGGGGTTCACAGATACGCAGTATTTT.

This chain uses TRBV15 with TRBJ2-2; D is possibly TRBD1 (6 bases). In germline, CDR1 is LNHNV, CDR2 YYDKDF (reference sequence). Deletions cut 0 bases from V and 3 bases from J, with 14 bases between. The CDR3 has 17 residues. The CDR3 sequence: CATSRDLGARDTGELFF. The CDR3 nucleotides read TGTGCCACCAGCAGAGATCTGGGGGCAAGGGACACCGGGGAGCTGTTTTTT.

The table lists this clonotype with a count of one. The chain has TRBV28 and TRBJ2-6, with D uncertain. Germline V gene lookup returns CDR1 MDHEN and CDR2 SYDVKM. V lost 5 bases and J 4 bases, leaving 12 bases between the germline ends. CDR3 length equals 15 residues. The DNA for the CDR3 is TGTGCCAGCAGTCCCCCCGGCCCCGGGGCCAACGTCCTGACTTTC. It codes for CASSPPGPGANVLTF.

This clonotype has just a few counts. The rearrangement joins TRBV20-1 to TRBJ2-3, with 7 nucleotides matching TRBD1. The CDR3 sequence is 15 residues long. Germline V gene lookup returns CDR1 DFQATT and CDR2 SNEGSKA (reference sequence). With V trimmed by 3 bases and J by 0 bases, 6 bases remained unmatched. This CDR3 reads CSARAGTASTDTQYF. In nucleotides, the CDR3 is TGCAGTGCTAGGGCCGGGACAGCTAGCACAGATACGCAGTATTTT.

J is TRBJ2-5 and V is TRBV6-1; the D is unclear. Trimming left V 6 bases short and J 5 bases short, with 13 bases between. Germline values: CDR1 MNHNS, CDR2 SASEGT. CDR3 length: 13 amino acids. The CDR3 is CASSPYPGETQYF. The CDR3 DNA reads TGTGCCAGCAGCCCCTATCCGGGCGAGACCCAGTACTTC.

This clonotype has more than one count but fewer than ten. The chain has TRBV7-3 and TRBJ2-3; D is perhaps TRBD1 or TRBD2 (5 bases each). This CDR3 is 18 amino acids long. Germline-derived CDR1 and CDR2 are SGHTA and FQGTGA. V lost 2 bases and J lost 0, with 18 bases in between. The CDR3 DNA reads TGTGCCAGCAGCTTAGGGGCGGTGGGAGCGGCCAGCACAGATACGCAGTATTTT. Its translation is CASSLGAVGAASTDTQYF.

This chain joins TRBV20-1 and TRBJ2-3; TRBD2 agrees at 7 bases. With 2 bases clipped from V and 1 base from J, the junction kept 9 bases outside the gene matches. This CDR3 contains 16 residues. CDR1 is DFQATT, CDR2 SNEGSKA, per germline (reference sequence). CDR3 sequence reads: CSARPPSGIGTDTQYF. Here the CDR3 DNA reads TGCAGTGCTAGACCCCCCAGCGGGATTGGCACAGATACGCAGTATTTT.

This clonotype has more than one count but fewer than ten. The chain has TRBV9 and TRBJ2-5; 7 bases map to TRBD2. CDR1 SGDLS and CDR2 YYNGEE come from the germline V gene. Trimming cost V 4 bases and J 5 bases; bases outside gene matches: 8. The CDR3 is 14 residues long. The CDR3 coding sequence is TGTGCCAGCAGCCCGGGAGGCCTAGATGAGACCCAGTACTTC. Its translation: CASSPGGLDETQYF. Supplemented by reference TRBV9 and TRBJ2-5, the full variable domain reads DSGVTQTPKHLITATGQRVTLRCSPRSGDLSVYWYQQSLDQGLQFLIQYYNGEERAKGNILERFSAQQFPDLHSELNLSSLELGDSALYFCASSPGGLDETQYFGPGTRLLVL.

This clonotype was counted only a few times. The J gene is TRBJ2-1, the V gene TRBV18; 7 positions agree with TRBD2. Germline-derived CDR1 and CDR2 are KGHSH and LQKENI. V trimming: 3 bases; J trimming: 12 bases; junction bases outside the gene matches: 8. CDR3 size: 13 residues. Here the CDR3 reads CASSPSELAVQFF. CDR3 DNA: TGTGCCAGCTCACCTTCTGAGCTAGCGGTGCAGTTCTTC.

The chain couples TRBV20-1 to TRBJ2-7, with D possibly matching TRBD2 (6 bases). The CDR3 length is 11 residues. Trimming took 1 base from V and 5 from J, leaving 6 bases between them. CDR1 and CDR2 (germline): DFQATT, SNEGSKA (reference sequence). The CDR3 protein is CSARGGDEQYV. As DNA, the CDR3 is TGCAGTGCTAGAGGGGGGGACGAGCAGTACGTC.

The CDR3 spells CASSFSLGGGGLGYEQYF. Here the CDR3 DNA reads TGTGCCAGCAGTTTTTCACTCGGGGGAGGAGGGTTAGGGTACGAGCAGTACTTC. J is TRBJ2-7 and V is TRBV27, with D possibly matching TRBD2 (6 bases). This CDR3 region has 18 residues. Germline V gene data show CDR1 as MNHEY and CDR2 as SMNVEV (reference sequence). V lost 3 bases and J 4 bases, leaving 25 bases between the germline ends.

The chain combines TRBV21-1 with TRBJ2-7; the table's D call TRBD2 went unverified against the DNA. TRBV21-1 is an annotated pseudogene. The CDR3 runs 13 residues. The CDR3 sequence: CASSKCGGYEQYV. The CDR3 DNA reads TGTGCCAGCAGCAAATGTGGAGGCTACGAGCAGTACGTC.

This clonotype was counted a few times. The chain is built from TRBV20-1 and TRBJ2-1; a weak D match, TRBD2 (5 bases). This CDR3 comprises 16 residues. CDR1 is DFQATT, CDR2 SNEGSKA, per germline (reference sequence). V was trimmed by 3 bases and J by 2 bases, leaving 17 bases between them. CDR3 protein: CSASREGSTPYNEQFF. The CDR3 DNA reads as TGCAGTGCTAGTAGAGAGGGTTCAACCCCCTACAATGAGCAGTTCTTC.

The chain employs TRBV5-1 and TRBJ2-3, with 7 bases fitting TRBD1. Trimming cost V 1 base and J 2 bases; bases outside gene matches: 7. Germline V gene sequence: CDR1 SGHRS, CDR2 YFSETQ. This CDR3 is 16 amino acids long. CDR3 protein: CASSLSDRPDTDTQYF. The CDR3 DNA follows: TGCGCCAGCAGCTTGTCGGACAGGCCCGACACAGATACGCAGTATTTT.

This clonotype came up a few times. The rearrangement joins TRBV20-1 to TRBJ2-3; D ambiguous. In germline, CDR1 is DFQATT, CDR2 SNEGSKA (reference sequence). V lost 5 bases and J 6 bases, leaving 12 bases between the germline ends. CDR3 size: 12 residues. The CDR3 DNA reads TGCAGTGCTGTCTATCTCGTTGATACGCAGTATTTT. It yields the protein CSAVYLVDTQYF.

This clonotype was recorded at least ten times. The gene calls are TRBV5-1 and TRBJ2-1, with no clear D. CDR1 is SGHRS, CDR2 YFSETQ, per germline. The CDR3 is made up of 14 amino acids. V lost 0 bases to trimming and J lost 0 bases, with 4 bases between them. CDR3 protein: CASSLESSYNEQFF. The DNA of the CDR3 is TGCGCCAGCAGCTTGGAGAGCTCCTACAATGAGCAGTTCTTC.

The chain carries TRBV2 and TRBJ2-1, with D perhaps TRBD1 (6 bases). The CDR3 is 14 amino acids. Between the trimmed V and J ends, which lost 7 bases and 7 bases, there was a span of 17 bases. Germline loops: CDR1 SNHLY, CDR2 FYNNEI. CDR3 nucleotide sequence: TGTGCCAGCACCCCACAGGGTCGGGGAAATGAGCAGTTCTTC. Encoded protein: CASTPQGRGNEQFF.

This clonotype was picked up a small number of times. The gene calls are TRBV2 and TRBJ2-3, with 16 positions matching TRBD2. With 7 bases clipped from V and 4 bases from J, the junction kept 8 bases outside the gene matches. Germline CDR1 is SNHLY and CDR2 is FYNNEI. The CDR3 has 17 residues. As DNA, the CDR3 is TGTGCCAGCACCCAAGGGGGACTAGCGGGAGGGGCAGATACGCAGTATTTT. Protein sequence: CASTQGGLAGGADTQYF.

This clonotype has ten or more counts. The CDR3: CASSLFAGNYGYTF. Here the CDR3 DNA reads TGCGCCAGCAGCTTGTTTGCAGGGAACTATGGCTACACCTTC. V usage is TRBV5-1 and J usage is TRBJ1-2, with D possibly TRBD1 on 5 matching bases. Germline V gives CDR1 SGHRS, CDR2 YFSETQ. Trimming cost V 1 base and J 2 bases, with 9 bases left between them. This CDR3 spans 14 amino acids.